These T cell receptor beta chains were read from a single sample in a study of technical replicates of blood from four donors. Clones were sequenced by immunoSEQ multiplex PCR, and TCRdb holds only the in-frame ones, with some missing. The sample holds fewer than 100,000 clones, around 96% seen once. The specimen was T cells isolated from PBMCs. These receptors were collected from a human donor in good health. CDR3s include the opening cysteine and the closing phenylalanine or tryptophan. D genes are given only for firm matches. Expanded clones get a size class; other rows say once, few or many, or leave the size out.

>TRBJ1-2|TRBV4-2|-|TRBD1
CASSQGGTGKYYGYTF
TGTGCCAGCAGCCAAGGGGGGACAGGGAAATACTATGGCTACACCTTC
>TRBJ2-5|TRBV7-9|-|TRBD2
CASSLAGPSGREETQYF
TGTGCCAGCAGCTTAGCGGGTCCTAGCGGGAGGGAAGAGACCCAGTACTTC
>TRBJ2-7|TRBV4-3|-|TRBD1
CASSQVRDSKYEQYF
TGCGCCAGCAGCCAAGTTAGGGACAGTAAATACGAGCAGTACTTC
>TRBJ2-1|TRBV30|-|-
CAWSGPQGRTYNEQFF
TGTGCCTGGAGCGGCCCACAGGGGAGGACCTACAATGAGCAGTTCTTC
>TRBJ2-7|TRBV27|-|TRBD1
CASRGTGQLLEQYF
TGTGCCAGCAGGGGGACAGGACAACTCCTCGAGCAGTACTTC
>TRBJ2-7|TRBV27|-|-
CASSPRGIYEQYF
TGTGCCAGCAGCCCCAGAGGAATCTACGAGCAGTACTTC
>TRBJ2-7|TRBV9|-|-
CASSVPPRWRVSIPEYF
TGTGCCAGCAGCGTTCCCCCTCGGTGGAGAGTATCGATCCCGGAGTACTTC
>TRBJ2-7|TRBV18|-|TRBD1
CASSRQGANEQYF
TGTGCCAGCTCCCGACAGGGGGCCAACGAGCAGTACTTC
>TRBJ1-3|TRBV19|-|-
CASSVTTTSGNTIYF
TGTGCCAGTAGTGTTACAACTACCTCTGGAAACACCATATATTTT
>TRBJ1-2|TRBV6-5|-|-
CASTNYRESYGYTF
TGTGCCAGCACCAACTACAGGGAGAGCTATGGCTACACCTTC
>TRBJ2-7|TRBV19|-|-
CASSKYENSDEQYF
TGTGCCAGTAGTAAGTATGAGAACTCGGACGAGCAGTACTTC
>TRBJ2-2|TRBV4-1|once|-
CASSHVTSNTGELFF
TGCGCCAGCAGCCACGTGACTAGTAACACCGGGGAGCTGTTTTTT
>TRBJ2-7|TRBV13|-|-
CASSSITWTSYEQYF
TGTGCCAGCAGCTCCATAACTTGGACATCTTACGAGCAGTACTTC
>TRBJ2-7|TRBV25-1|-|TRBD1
CASSGWDRGYEQYF
TGTGCCAGCAGTGGTTGGGACAGGGGTTACGAGCAGTACTTC
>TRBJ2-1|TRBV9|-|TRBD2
CASSALGTSGRSYNEQFF
TGTGCCAGCAGCGCCCTAGGGACTAGCGGGAGATCCTACAATGAGCAGTTCTTC
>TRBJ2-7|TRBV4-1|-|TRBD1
CASSLRDRGFEQYF
TGCGCCAGCAGCCTCCGGGACAGGGGTTTCGAGCAGTACTTC
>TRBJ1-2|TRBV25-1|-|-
CASSERGLNYGYTF
TGTGCCAGCAGTGAAAGGGGTTTAAACTATGGCTACACCTTC
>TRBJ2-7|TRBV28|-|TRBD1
CASSFLRGRGITYEQYF
TGTGCCAGCAGTTTTTTGAGGGGGCGAGGTATTACCTACGAGCAGTACTTC
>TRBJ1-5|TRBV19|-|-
CASSIDGDSNQPQHF
TGTGCCAGTAGTATAGACGGGGATAGCAATCAGCCCCAGCATTTT
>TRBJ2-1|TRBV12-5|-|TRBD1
CASGSPGQGHEQFF
TGTGCTAGTGGTTCACCGGGACAGGGCCATGAGCAGTTCTTC
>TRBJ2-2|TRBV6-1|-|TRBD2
CASSEASGRGSGELFF
TGTGCCAGCAGTGAAGCAAGCGGGAGAGGGTCCGGGGAGCTGTTTTTT
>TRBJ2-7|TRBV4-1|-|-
CASSQKPLSYEQYF
TGCGCCAGCAGCCAAAAGCCACTATCCTACGAGCAGTACTTC
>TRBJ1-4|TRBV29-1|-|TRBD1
CSVSQGGYNEKLFF
TGCAGCGTCTCCCAGGGGGGTTATAATGAAAAACTGTTTTTT
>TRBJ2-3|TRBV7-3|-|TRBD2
CASSPSLGLAGGDTQYF
TGTGCCAGCAGCCCTAGCCTAGGACTAGCGGGAGGAGATACGCAGTATTTT
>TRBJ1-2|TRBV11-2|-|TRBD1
CASSFLDRGRANYGYTF
TGTGCCAGCAGCTTTCTCGACAGGGGGCGGGCTAACTATGGCTACACCTTC
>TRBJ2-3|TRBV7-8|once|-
CASSGYHRELTDTQYF
TGTGCCAGCAGCGGGTACCACAGGGAGTTGACAGATACGCAGTATTTT
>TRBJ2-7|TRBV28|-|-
CASSVDRGYEQYF
TGTGCCAGCAGTGTGGACAGAGGCTACGAGCAGTACTTC
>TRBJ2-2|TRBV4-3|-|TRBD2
CASSLLAGGITGELFF
TGCGCCAGCAGCCTCCTAGCGGGAGGAATCACCGGGGAGCTGTTTTTT
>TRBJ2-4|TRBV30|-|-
CAWSVRLENIQYF
TGTGCCTGGAGTGTTCGGCTAGAAAACATTCAGTACTTC
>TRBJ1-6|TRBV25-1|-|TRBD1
CASSEFAGGNSPLHF
TGTGCCAGCAGTGAATTTGCAGGGGGAAATTCACCCCTCCACTTT
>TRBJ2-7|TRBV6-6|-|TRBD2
CASSYSTSGVSYEQYF
TGTGCCAGCAGTTACTCGACTAGCGGAGTATCCTACGAGCAGTACTTC
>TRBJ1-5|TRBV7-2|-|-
CASSLGRGQPQHF
TGTGCCAGCAGCTTAGGGAGGGGTCAGCCCCAGCATTTT
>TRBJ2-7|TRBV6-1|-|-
CASSSAYEQYF
TGTGCCAGCAGTTCCGCGTACGAGCAGTACTTC
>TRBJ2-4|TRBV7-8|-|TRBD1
CASSLGTGNIQYF
TGTGCCAGCAGCTTAGGGACAGGGAACATTCAGTACTTC
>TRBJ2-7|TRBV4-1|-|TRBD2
CASSQGLAGYEQYF
TGCGCCAGCAGCCAAGGACTAGCGGGATACGAGCAGTACTTC
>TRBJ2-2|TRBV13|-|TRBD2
CASSFSGAELFF
TGTGCCAGCAGCTTTAGCGGGGCGGAGCTGTTTTTT
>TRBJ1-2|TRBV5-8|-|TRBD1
CASSHRGPYGYTF
TGTGCCAGCAGCCACAGGGGGCCTTATGGCTACACCTTC
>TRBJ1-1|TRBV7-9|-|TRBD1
CASSLYTGGWNTEAFF
TGTGCCAGCAGCCTGTACACAGGGGGTTGGAACACTGAAGCTTTCTTT
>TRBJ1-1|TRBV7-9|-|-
CASNGIMNTEAFF
TGTGCCAGCAACGGGATCATGAACACTGAAGCTTTCTTT
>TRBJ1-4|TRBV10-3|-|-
CAISDNKDSPEKLFF
TGTGCCATCAGTGACAATAAGGACAGCCCTGAAAAACTGTTTTTT
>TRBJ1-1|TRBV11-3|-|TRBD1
CASSQGAEAFF
TGTGCCAGCAGCCAGGGGGCTGAAGCTTTCTTT
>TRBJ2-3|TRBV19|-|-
CASTIRDTPTDTQYF
TGTGCCAGCACCATTAGGGACACTCCCACAGATACGCAGTATTTT
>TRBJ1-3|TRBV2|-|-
CASTQGGAGNTIYF
TGTGCCAGCACCCAAGGAGGGGCTGGAAACACCATATATTTT
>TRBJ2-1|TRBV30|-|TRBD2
CAWSTGTSSNEQFF
TGTGCCTGGAGTACGGGGACTAGCAGCAATGAGCAGTTCTTC
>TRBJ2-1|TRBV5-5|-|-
CASSLDLANEQFF
TGTGCCAGCAGCTTGGACCTTGCGAATGAGCAGTTCTTC
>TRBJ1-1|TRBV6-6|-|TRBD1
CASSYRTGTGNTEAFF
TGTGCCAGCAGTTACCGCACCGGGACAGGGAACACTGAAGCTTTCTTT
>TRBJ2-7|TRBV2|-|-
CASSERRNSYEQYF
TGTGCCAGCAGTGAAAGGAGGAACTCCTACGAGCAGTACTTC
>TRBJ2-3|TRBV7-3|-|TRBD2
CASSPHPVLAGDTDTQYF
TGTGCCAGCAGCCCACACCCCGTACTAGCGGGAGACACAGATACGCAGTATTTT
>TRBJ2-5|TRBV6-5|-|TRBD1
CASSRDRQETQYF
TGTGCCAGCAGCCGGGACAGACAAGAGACCCAGTACTTC
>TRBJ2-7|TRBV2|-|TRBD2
CASTEGVAGGPYEQYF
TGTGCCAGCACCGAAGGGGTAGCGGGAGGGCCCTACGAGCAGTACTTC
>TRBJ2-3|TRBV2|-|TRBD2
CASRDIAGESDTQYF
TGTGCCAGCAGGGACATAGCGGGAGAGTCAGATACGCAGTATTTT